This T cell receptor (beta chain) was recorded in a study of CD8+ T cells in alopecia areata (dated by TCRdb to the late 2010s). As for the study more broadly: The treated patients took part in an open-label pilot trial in which moderate-to-severe alopecia areata was treated with oral tofacitinib at 5 to 10 mg twice daily. In both human patients and the C3H/HeJ mouse model, the study applied high-throughput TCRbeta sequencing to look at T cell clonal expansion in alopecia areata. Biopsies were taken from tofacitinib-treated patients at baseline and at 4 and 24 weeks of treatment, and a later scalp biopsy was taken in several of the tofacitinib-treated patients. RNA came from the PAXgene miRNA kit for fixed scalp, the miRNeasy kit for PBMCs, and the RNeasy kit for mouse skin. In humans, TCRbeta sequencing was performed on scalp tissue and on sorted CD4+ and CD8+ peripheral blood T cells from healthy controls and from patients with patchy or totalis/universalis alopecia areata. In treated patients, disease severity was measured using the SALT score, which gives the percentage of scalp surface area affected. Scalp clonality was compared among normal scalp (n=4), patchy alopecia areata scalp (n=8), and alopecia totalis/universalis scalp (n=8). Patients stayed on tofacitinib for 6 to 18 months and then had 6 months of follow-up off drug so that delayed response and recurrence could be assessed. TCRbeta CDR3 regions were amplified by immunoSEQ multiplex PCR with 35 Vbeta forward and 13 Jbeta reverse primers. What the research found in general, with its limitations: Tofacitinib significantly lowered scalp clonality and the number of expanded CD8+ clones among the top 100 scalp clones. Because the treated cohort was small and included a single nonresponder, larger studies are needed to assess links between baseline CD8+ expansion and response. Unlike mouse skin, where gammadelta T cells dominate, normal human skin contains resident alphabeta T cells that get sequenced too, which complicates analysis of the scalp TCR repertoire. TCR sequences shared between patients were less clear than in mice, possibly partly because of HLA diversity in the patient population. Higher clonality and more expanded CD8+ clones were observed in lesional scalp than in normal scalp, particularly in alopecia totalis/universalis, a finding suggestive of antigenic drive. Many expanded lesional clones were found to persist in scalp and blood during tofacitinib treatment, and relapse after treatment cessation may be partly explained by this persistence.

The germline V gene sets CDR1 to MNHEY and CDR2 to SVGAGI. The CDR3 sequence holds 15 residues, the cysteine and phenylalanine included. Solely the CDR3 DNA is kept, with 45 bases framed from the first base. Germline trimming: 6 bases from V, 3 bases from J; junction bases outside gene matches: 7. Per the publication, the treatment or condition label means: oral pan-JAK inhibitor, 5-10 mg twice daily. Peripheral blood and lesional scalp punch biopsies were obtained from patients with alopecia areata. PBMCs were isolated by density centrifugation and stained for CD3, CD4 and CD8, and CD4+ and CD8+ T cells were sorted on a FACSAria. Library prep was done by the immunoSEQ multiplex PCR assay. RNA was extracted from all samples and reverse transcribed into cDNA, which served as template for TCR sequencing. First-strand cDNA was synthesized with SuperScript III using a 2:1 mix of oligo-dT and random hexamers. A synthetic immune receptor repertoire was used to measure amplification bias, and any remaining bias was corrected computationally. Per the authors' processing: Raw reads were preprocessed to remove errors, and CDR3 was defined by IMGT conventions from the conserved cysteine to phenylalanine. To get clonality, Shannon entropy was normalized by log2 of the number of productive unique TCRs and the result was subtracted from 1. Whether scalp clones were CD4 or CD8 was inferred by matching scalp TCRbeta sequences against CD4 and CD8 repertoires sorted from blood. TCRdb holds this immuneACCESS table with in-frame rearrangements only. Some clones are missing; in checked studies, unresolved V genes explain under half, and the rest has no known cause. The V and J calls and clone size were taken over from that table, and D and trimming were inferred from the DNA. In this sample the table shows about 270,000 clones, 50% to 75% of which occur a single time. Jointly, the top ten make up 0.93% of the sample.

As for this clone: Its antigen specificity is not known. The sample holds no much larger clone one base away, and base qualities are not on file.

The rearrangement joined TRBV6-5 to TRBJ2-7, with TRBD1 matching 11 junction bases. Sequences were derived from CD4+ T cells sorted from blood, sampled around week 54, from a patient treated with tofacitinib. This clonotype originated in a human donor with alopecia areata. The CDR3 has the sequence CASSRAGTGGYEQYF. The DNA sequence is as follows: TGTGCCAGCAGCCGAGCCGGGACAGGGGGCTACGAGCAGTACTTC.